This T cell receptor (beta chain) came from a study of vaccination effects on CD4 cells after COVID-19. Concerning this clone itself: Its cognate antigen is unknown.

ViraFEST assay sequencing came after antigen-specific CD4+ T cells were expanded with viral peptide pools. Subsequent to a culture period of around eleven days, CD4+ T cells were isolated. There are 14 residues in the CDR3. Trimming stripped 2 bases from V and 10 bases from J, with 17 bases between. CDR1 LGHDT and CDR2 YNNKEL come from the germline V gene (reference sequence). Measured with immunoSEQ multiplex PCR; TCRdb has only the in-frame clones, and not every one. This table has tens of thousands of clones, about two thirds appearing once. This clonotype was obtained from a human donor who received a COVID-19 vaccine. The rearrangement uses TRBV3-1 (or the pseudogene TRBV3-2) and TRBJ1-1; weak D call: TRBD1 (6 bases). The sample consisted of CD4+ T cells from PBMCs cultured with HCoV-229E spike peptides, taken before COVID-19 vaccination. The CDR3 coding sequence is TGTGCCAGCAGCCAACTCTTACAGGGTAGAGGAGCTTTCTTT. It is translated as CASSQLLQGRGAFF.